This T cell receptor (beta chain) was recorded in a study of T cell repertoires in cytomegalovirus infection (dated 2019 in TCRdb). About the investigation overall: The HLA type of each donor mattered for the analysis, because public TCR beta signatures pointed to carriage of CMV infection along with the matching HLA type.

The research as a whole found: In both this cohort and an independent cohort of 350 or so donors, the cumulative frequency of public TCR beta family members distinguished carriers of CMV infection plus the relevant HLA type. The ex vivo response was dominated by HLA-C-restricted CMV-specific TCR beta clonotypes, which also provided the single most frequent clonotype in two of eight donors.

This clonotype has a count of ten or more. It lacks a known antigen. Base qualities are not at hand, and no much larger clone is one base apart. Sequencing relied on an Illumina HiSeq 1500. TCRdb reanalyzed the raw reads on its own, using fastp at Q25 for trimming and MiXCR for clone calling, and kept in-frame beta chains. Entries that share a CDR3 protein sequence are merged under the most common genes and DNA. For this sample the table gives 350,000 to 450,000 distinct CDR3 sequences, of which 15% to 20% were detected only once. The ten top clones hold about 10% of the sample. Reading from cysteine to phenylalanine, the CDR3 counts 15 amino acids. Only the CDR3 region is kept as DNA, spanning 45 bases read in frame from base 1. CDR1 is given as MGHRA and CDR2 as YSYEKL, both from the germline V gene. V and J lose 3 bases and 2 bases, and a span of 10 bases separates them.

The receptor was derived from a human donor in good health (CMV status not recorded). Some clones in this sample may be carry-over from other donors' samples. The V and J genes are TRBV4-1 and TRBJ1-4; matching of 6 bases hints at TRBD1 as the D gene. Material: PBMCs. In nucleotide form, the sequence is TGCGCCAGCAGCCACGGACAGATGACTAATGAAAAACTGTTTTTT. Translated, it reads CASSHGQMTNEKLFF.